This entry features one TCR beta chain sequence. Its antigen is as yet unknown. This sample stems from a study of shared clonotypes between healthy human individuals. There are 13 residues in the CDR3. Trimming removed 4 bases at V and 3 bases at J, with 11 bases between. Per germline, CDR1 SGHRS and CDR2 YFSETQ. The repertoire was sequenced with immunoSEQ multiplex PCR; TCRdb's copy has only in-frame clones and lacks some. This sample yields 800,000 to 950,000 clones, of which about 96% are seen a single time; less than 0.25% belongs to the top ten. Points from the study as a whole: Among non-shared clonotypes, generation probabilities were lower than among those shared by all four donors.

Terminally differentiated effector memory CD45RA+ cells were left out of the naive CD8 fraction, which was CD45RO-negative and positively selected for CCR7. The sequence derives from a man under 40 in good health. Sequencing was performed on naive CD8+ T cells sorted from blood. The chain is built from TRBV5-1 and TRBJ2-7; D not resolved. The CDR3 is CASSETWNYEQYF. CDR3 sequence (DNA): TGCGCCAGCAGCGAAACTTGGAACTACGAGCAGTACTTC.